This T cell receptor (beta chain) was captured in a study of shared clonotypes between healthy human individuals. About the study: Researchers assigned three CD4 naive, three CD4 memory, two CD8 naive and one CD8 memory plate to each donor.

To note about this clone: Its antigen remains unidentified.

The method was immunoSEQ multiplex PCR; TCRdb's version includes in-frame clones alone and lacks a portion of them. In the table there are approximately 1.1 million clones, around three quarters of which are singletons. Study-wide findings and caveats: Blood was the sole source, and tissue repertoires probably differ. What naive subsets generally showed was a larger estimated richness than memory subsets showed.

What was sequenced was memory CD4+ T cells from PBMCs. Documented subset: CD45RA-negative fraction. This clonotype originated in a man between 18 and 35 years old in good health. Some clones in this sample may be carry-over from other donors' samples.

CDR3 in amino acids: CASKTTSVPASEQFF. In nucleotides, the CDR3 is TGCGCCAGCAAAACCACTAGCGTCCCAGCCAGTGAGCAGTTCTTC. The chain joins TRBV5-1 to TRBJ2-1, with 7 bases lining up with TRBD2. The CDR3 length is 15 residues. Germline V gene lookup returns CDR1 SGHRS and CDR2 YFSETQ. Unmatched junction bases numbered 15, after V lost 6 bases and J lost 9 bases.